Listed below are T cell receptor beta chains from one sample, sequenced in a study of T cell changes during pregnancy in multiple sclerosis. Using immunoSEQ multiplex PCR, the repertoire was profiled, and TCRdb retains in-frame clones only, with some absent. Of tens of thousands of clones listed, around 90% were seen once; the top ten hold 1.5%. Material: peripheral blood, obtained in the first trimester of pregnancy. Source of these receptors: a female donor with multiple sclerosis, enrolled in a pregnancy study. Both conserved end residues are part of each CDR3. Each record gives: D gene, V gene, J gene, clone size, CDR3 protein. A D gene is named only where the DNA matches it firmly. Clone size, where shown, is once, few, many, or a class for clones that have expanded.

d_gene: NA
v_gene: TRBV5-1
j_gene: TRBJ1-1
abundance: NA
CDR3aa: CASSLDPNGGRDTEAFF

d_gene: TRBD1
v_gene: TRBV2
j_gene: TRBJ1-4
abundance: few
CDR3aa: CASSDGQGAWKLFF

d_gene: NA
v_gene: TRBV6-6
j_gene: TRBJ2-1
abundance: NA
CDR3aa: CASSYSGDPLYNEQFF

d_gene: TRBD1
v_gene: TRBV14
j_gene: TRBJ1-1
abundance: few
CDR3aa: CASSQDRGRMNTEAFF

d_gene: NA
v_gene: TRBV4-1
j_gene: TRBJ2-7
abundance: NA
CDR3aa: CASSQAPGYEQYF

d_gene: NA
v_gene: TRBV7-2
j_gene: TRBJ1-2
abundance: once
CDR3aa: CASTNRTHLYGYTF

d_gene: NA
v_gene: TRBV27
j_gene: TRBJ2-7
abundance: once
CDR3aa: CASGSGLAVHEQYF

d_gene: TRBD1
v_gene: TRBV5-1
j_gene: TRBJ2-1
abundance: NA
CDR3aa: CASSLGGQTHNEQFF

d_gene: NA
v_gene: TRBV5-1
j_gene: TRBJ2-7
abundance: NA
CDR3aa: CASSTPGNGEQYF

d_gene: TRBD1
v_gene: TRBV6-1
j_gene: TRBJ1-2
abundance: NA
CDR3aa: CASSPGTGGYGYTF

d_gene: NA
v_gene: TRBV5-6
j_gene: TRBJ2-1
abundance: NA
CDR3aa: CASTSGTSYNEQFF

d_gene: TRBD1
v_gene: TRBV7-9
j_gene: TRBJ2-1
abundance: NA
CDR3aa: CASSLIGGRYNEQFF

d_gene: NA
v_gene: TRBV19
j_gene: TRBJ2-3
abundance: NA
CDR3aa: CASSLPPRDTQYF

d_gene: TRBD2
v_gene: TRBV5-4
j_gene: TRBJ2-5
abundance: NA
CDR3aa: CASSLYSGRAQETQYF

d_gene: TRBD2
v_gene: TRBV2
j_gene: TRBJ2-1
abundance: once
CDR3aa: CASKLAGVNEQFF

d_gene: NA
v_gene: TRBV5-8
j_gene: TRBJ1-2
abundance: NA
CDR3aa: CASSSPGLQHYGYTF

d_gene: NA
v_gene: TRBV7-2
j_gene: TRBJ1-5
abundance: NA
CDR3aa: CASSLAPGRADDQPQHF

d_gene: TRBD2
v_gene: TRBV7-9
j_gene: TRBJ2-7
abundance: NA
CDR3aa: CASSPGLAGAYEQYF

d_gene: NA
v_gene: TRBV5-4
j_gene: TRBJ2-5
abundance: NA
CDR3aa: CASSFGETQYF

d_gene: TRBD1
v_gene: TRBV19
j_gene: TRBJ2-6
abundance: once
CDR3aa: CASTTQGPGANVLTF

d_gene: NA
v_gene: TRBV25-1
j_gene: TRBJ1-5
abundance: NA
CDR3aa: CASSEGGASNQPQHF

d_gene: TRBD2
v_gene: TRBV19
j_gene: TRBJ2-7
abundance: NA
CDR3aa: CASSPASGNYEQYF

d_gene: NA
v_gene: TRBV6-1
j_gene: TRBJ1-5
abundance: NA
CDR3aa: CASSARRGAYSNQPQHF

d_gene: NA
v_gene: TRBV11-2
j_gene: TRBJ2-7
abundance: few
CDR3aa: CASSSRGEQYF

d_gene: NA
v_gene: TRBV30
j_gene: TRBJ2-3
abundance: NA
CDR3aa: CAWRGSILGLLQGTDTQYF

d_gene: TRBD2
v_gene: TRBV9
j_gene: TRBJ2-7
abundance: NA
CDR3aa: CASSVGERGGWEQYF

d_gene: NA
v_gene: TRBV25-1
j_gene: TRBJ1-2
abundance: NA
CDR3aa: CASSDSVLQGYTF

d_gene: NA
v_gene: TRBV6-5
j_gene: TRBJ2-3
abundance: NA
CDR3aa: CASSGGTDTQYF

d_gene: NA
v_gene: TRBV21-1
j_gene: TRBJ1-5
abundance: NA
CDR3aa: CASCAGRGGYQPQHF

d_gene: NA
v_gene: TRBV29-1
j_gene: TRBJ2-7
abundance: once
CDR3aa: CSVEGLGNRENEQYF

d_gene: TRBD2
v_gene: TRBV5-4
j_gene: TRBJ2-7
abundance: NA
CDR3aa: CASSVGTSGSEQYF

d_gene: TRBD1
v_gene: TRBV5-1
j_gene: TRBJ2-7
abundance: NA
CDR3aa: CASSFGTGRYEQYF